This paragraph covers one T cell receptor beta chain sequence. V was shortened by 6 bases and J by 0 bases, with 17 bases between the two germline ends. The germline CDR1 and CDR2 sequences are LNHDA and SQIVND (reference sequence). The CDR3 has 16 amino acids. The data are from a study of control samples from healthy donors and cancer patients. The assay was immunoSEQ multiplex PCR, and TCRdb's table has in-frame clones only and misses some. The sample yields 95,000 to 100,000 clones, roughly 78% seen once. The gene calls are TRBV19 and TRBJ1-1, with D unresolved. The receptor's source is a man aged 55 to 70 in good health. Sequencing used blood. In nucleotides, the CDR3 is TGTGCCAGTAGCCTCCCTTTAGGACGGTTGAACACTGAAGCTTTCTTT. It codes for CASSLPLGRLNTEAFF.